A selection of T cell receptor beta chains follows, all from one sample in a study of T cells after yellow fever vaccination. TCRdb reanalysed the 5' RACE reads using MiXCR and keeps one entry per CDR3 protein. The sample lists some 600,000 distinct CDR3 sequences; roughly a sixth were seen once. The sample in question was PBMCs, obtained 4 to 5 days after the first yellow fever vaccination. Receptors originate from a man between 18 and 35 years old who received the YFV17D yellow fever vaccine. The CDR3 runs from the conserved cysteine through the conserved F or W.

TRBV5-1	TRBJ2-5	CASSLVAATQETQYF
TRBV5-4	TRBJ1-2	CASSRDGQGYSGYTF
TRBV11-2	TRBJ2-6	CASIGGSYGTAISGANVLTF
TRBV4-3	TRBJ1-5	CASSQDTGWGNQPQHF
TRBV4-3	TRBJ1-2	CASSLRYQGEYGYTF
TRBV4-1	TRBJ1-1	CASSQVGGEAFF
TRBV20-1	TRBJ2-7	CSARPFGTYEQYF
TRBV6-2/TRBV6-3	TRBJ1-2	CASSYPDRLWGYTF
TRBV11-2	TRBJ2-3	CASSLAGASTDTQCF
TRBV20-1	TRBJ2-3	CSGAGQGRDTQYF
TRBV4-1	TRBJ2-7	CASSPTWTGSYEQYF
TRBV11-1	TRBJ2-3	CASSLEAVRGATDTQYF
TRBV7-9	TRBJ1-1	CASSLTGRGQVNTEAFF
TRBV9	TRBJ1-5	CASSVGADQPQHF
TRBV20-1	TRBJ2-7	CSAASGAPYEQYF
TRBV7-8	TRBJ2-1	CASSFRLAGAYSSSYNEQFF
TRBV24-1	TRBJ2-1	CATSDSASGGPSYNEQFF
TRBV7-2	TRBJ2-5	CASSLVGGRGFRETQYF
TRBV7-3	TRBJ2-2	CASSSAGTHNTGELFF
TRBV14	TRBJ2-7	CASSQDSGQPYEQYF
TRBV12-3/TRBV12-4	TRBJ1-6	CASRSGTPVSPLHF
TRBV19	TRBJ1-6	CASSIFGSPLHF
TRBV5-1	TRBJ2-5	CASSSPTGREETQYF
TRBV9	TRBJ2-2	CASSDNTGELFF
TRBV6-5	TRBJ2-5	CASSYLGGGIGGTQYF
TRBV28	TRBJ2-7	CASSPLRDRFFF
TRBV5-4	TRBJ1-2	CASSFAGGSPYGYTF
TRBV12-3/TRBV12-4	TRBJ1-6	CASRPSLREYSPLHF
TRBV18	TRBJ2-1	CASSPGAGPEQFF